What follows are 27 T cell receptor beta chains derived from one specimen sequenced in a study of blood T cell repertoires in COVID-19. Profiling relied on immunoSEQ multiplex PCR, and the TCRdb table lists in-frame clones only, not all of them. Of over 250,000 clones listed, around nine tenths are singletons. Sequenced sample: PBMCs or T cells enriched from blood (not recorded which). The receptor source for this set is a woman aged 60-70 years in a cohort exposed to, infected with or recovered from COVID-19 (not recorded which).

The genes are TRBV6-5 and TRBJ2-7, with TRBD1 matching over 11 bases. Per germline, CDR1 MNHEY and CDR2 SVGAGI. This CDR3 spans 16 amino acids. J lost 9 bases, V lost 4 bases, and 14 bases had no gene match. The DNA of the CDR3 is TGTGCCAGCAGTTCATTCCGGGACAGGGGGAATAGGGTGCAGTACTTC. Protein sequence: CASSSFRDRGNRVQYF.

The chain uses TRBV18 and TRBJ2-7; TRBD2 matches at 9 bases. V lost 4 bases to trimming and J lost 0 bases; unmatched junction nucleotides: 16. This CDR3 is 19 amino acids long. The germline CDR1 and CDR2 sequences are KGHSH and LQKENI. CDR3 in DNA: TGTGCCAGCTCACGGACAGGTGAAGCTAGCGGGGCTCCCTCCTACGAGCAGTACTTC. It specifies CASSRTGEASGAPSYEQYF.

The chain joins TRBV7-9 to TRBJ2-5; 7 nucleotides agree with TRBD1. The CDR3 covers 12 residues. Germline CDR1 SEHNR, CDR2 FQNEAQ (reference sequence). Germline trimming cut 6 bases from V and 5 bases from J; bases unmatched to any gene: 3. CDR3 residues: CASRGGEETQYF. The DNA for the CDR3 is TGTGCCAGCAGAGGGGGCGAGGAGACCCAGTACTTC.

The V and J genes are TRBV19 and TRBJ2-1; 7 bases are shared with TRBD2. CDR1 and CDR2 from the germline V gene are LNHDA and SQIVND (reference sequence). The CDR3 loop spans 15 amino acids. Trimming removed 4 bases from V and 0 bases from J; junction bases left unmatched: 3. CDR3 DNA sequence: TGTGCCAGTAGTAAAGCGGGGAGCTCCTACAATGAGCAGTTCTTC. It specifies CASSKAGSSYNEQFF.

The chain uses TRBV29-1 and TRBJ2-1, with TRBD1 matching over 9 bases. The germline CDR1 and CDR2 sequences are SQVTM and ANQGSEA. CDR3 length: 16 amino acids. The ends lost 3 bases at V and 8 bases at J; junction bases unmatched: 14. As DNA, the CDR3 is TGCAGCGTTGAGTTAACGGGACAGGGTGGGAGGCATGAGCAGTTCTTC. Its translation: CSVELTGQGGRHEQFF.

The chain couples TRBV27 to TRBJ1-2, with D possibly matching TRBD1 (6 bases). V was pared by 3 bases and J by 6 bases, with 20 bases between. The CDR3 has 16 amino acids. Germline-derived CDR1 and CDR2 are MNHEY and SMNVEV (reference sequence). CDR3 coding DNA: TGTGCCAGCAGTTTCAGTGGACGACAGGACACTCATGGCTACACCTTC. It is translated as CASSFSGRQDTHGYTF.

This chain connects TRBV7-2 to TRBJ2-3; possible D gene TRBD1, 5 bases. V was trimmed by 4 bases and J by 0 bases, leaving 17 bases between them. The CDR3 spans 17 residues. Germline V gene sequence: CDR1 SGHTA, CDR2 FQGNSA. In nucleotides, the CDR3 is TGTGCCAGCAGCTACGGTGAAAGGGGCGGAAGCACAGATACGCAGTATTTT. Amino acids: CASSYGERGGSTDTQYF. Complete variable domain (other parts from reference TRBV7-2 and TRBJ2-3): GAGVSQSPSNKVTEKGKDVELRCDPISGHTALYWYRQSLGQGLEFLIYFQGNSAPDKSGLPSDRFSAERTGGSVSTLTIQRTQQEDSAVYLCASSYGERGGSTDTQYFGPGTRLTVL.

The chain uses TRBV5-1 and TRBJ2-7; a possible D gene is TRBD2 (5 bases). V was clipped by 3 bases and J by 2 bases, with 12 bases between them. CDR1 is SGHRS and CDR2 is YFSETQ in the germline V gene. The CDR3 length is 14 residues. DNA for the CDR3: TGCGCCAGCAGCTCCAGCCTGGGAGCCTACGAGCAGTACTTC. It yields the protein CASSSSLGAYEQYF.

The CDR3 is CASSSRTGVSYEQYF. CDR3 sequence (DNA): TGCGCCAGCAGTTCGCGTACCGGGGTCTCCTACGAGCAGTACTTC. V gene TRBV5-1 combines with J gene TRBJ2-7; D may be TRBD2 (5 bases). Trimming stripped 5 bases from V and 0 bases from J, with 15 bases between. CDR1 and CDR2 (germline): SGHRS, YFSETQ. The length of the CDR3 is 15 residues.

The chain uses TRBV28 and TRBJ1-6; D ambiguous. The germline V and J ends were trimmed by 5 bases and 6 bases, with 14 bases remaining between them. CDR3 size: 15 residues. Looked up from germline, CDR1 is MDHEN and CDR2 is SYDVKM. The CDR3 DNA reads TGTGCCAGCAGTGACGCGGCCGGCTTTAATTCACCCCTCCACTTT. As protein: CASSDAAGFNSPLHF.

The chain employs TRBV7-2 and TRBJ2-7, with 7 bases aligning to TRBD1. The V and J ends lost 5 bases and 7 bases, in that order; junction bases with no gene match: 14. In germline, CDR1 is SGHTA, CDR2 FQGNSA. The CDR3 is 15 residues long. In DNA, the CDR3 is TGTGCCAGCAGCGCCCTAGCCGGGACAGAGCCTGAGCAGTACTTC. Protein: CASSALAGTEPEQYF.

The chain couples TRBV7-2 to TRBJ1-1; D is undetermined. Trimming pared 3 bases from V and 7 bases from J, leaving 9 bases between. Germline CDR1 and CDR2: SGHTA and FQGNSA. The CDR3 length is 12 residues. The CDR3 spells CASSLYGVEAFF. The CDR3 nucleotides are TGTGCCAGCAGCTTGTACGGGGTTGAAGCTTTCTTT.

The gene calls are TRBV28 and TRBJ2-1, with 10 bases that match TRBD1. The CDR3 runs to 16 residues. With 1 base clipped from V and 5 bases from J, the junction kept 5 bases outside the gene matches. CDR1 is MDHEN, CDR2 SYDVKM, per germline. DNA of the CDR3: TGTGCCAGCAGTTTATCCGGGACAGGGGTAAACAATGAGCAGTTCTTC. This translates into CASSLSGTGVNNEQFF.

The chain couples TRBV10-2 to TRBJ1-4, with 9 positions matching TRBD1. The CDR3 sequence is 13 residues long. The germline gives CDR1 WSHSY, CDR2 SAAADI. V lost 11 bases, J lost 7 bases, and 8 bases stayed unmatched. The CDR3 DNA sequence: TGCGCCGTAAGAGGGACAGGGCTTGAAAAACTGTTTTTT. Translating gives CAVRGTGLEKLFF.

The chain couples TRBV7-2 to TRBJ2-5; TRBD2 matches at 7 bases. The CDR3 is made up of 16 amino acids. V lost 1 base and J lost 5; bases outside the gene matches: 10. Per the germline V gene, CDR1 is SGHTA and CDR2 is FQGNSA. Here the CDR3 DNA reads TGTGCCAGCAGCTTAGAGCTAGCGGAGGGAGGGGAGACCCAGTACTTC. Translating it yields CASSLELAEGGETQYF.

This chain links TRBV19 with TRBJ2-5, with a weak D call TRBD1 (6 bases). Looked up from germline, CDR1 is LNHDA and CDR2 is SQIVND (reference sequence). Trimming cost V 5 bases and J 3 bases, with 13 bases left between them. The CDR3 contains 14 residues. The DNA of the CDR3 is TGTGCCAGTAGTGATACAGGGTGGGAAGAGACCCAGTACTTC. Translation gives CASSDTGWEETQYF.

The chain combines TRBV27 with TRBJ1-1; no clear D gene. CDR1 is MNHEY and CDR2 is SMNVEV in the germline V gene (reference sequence). V was trimmed by 6 bases and J by 2 bases, leaving 10 bases between them. The CDR3 length is 13 residues. The CDR3 DNA sequence: TGTGCCAGCAGAAGTGGGCCAAACACTGAAGCTTTCTTT. It translates to CASRSGPNTEAFF.

The chain has TRBV29-1 and TRBJ1-2, with 10 bases fitting TRBD1. The ends lost 7 bases at V and 0 bases at J; junction bases unmatched: 5. Germline V lookup: CDR1 SQVTM, CDR2 ANQGSEA. The CDR3 runs to 14 residues. This CDR3 is CSAPGTGANYGYTF. CDR3 bases: TGCAGCGCCCCCGGGACAGGGGCTAACTATGGCTACACCTTC.

J is TRBJ1-5 and V is TRBV6-1; no clear D gene. Looked up from germline, CDR1 is MNHNS and CDR2 is SASEGT. The length of the CDR3 is 15 residues. The V and J ends lost 2 bases and 7 bases respectively, with 15 bases between them. Here the CDR3 reads CASSEFRGDGQPQHF. The CDR3 DNA sequence: TGTGCCAGCAGTGAATTTCGGGGTGACGGGCAGCCCCAGCATTTT.

This CDR3 reads CASSAAGATQETQYF. In DNA form, the CDR3 reads TGTGCCAGCAGCGCAGCTGGGGCGACCCAAGAGACCCAGTACTTC. The chain recombines TRBV7-2 with TRBJ2-5; weak D call: TRBD1 (5 bases). Per the germline V gene, CDR1 is SGHTA and CDR2 is FQGNSA. V shed 5 bases and J shed 1 base, with 14 bases lying between them. The CDR3 runs 15 residues.

This clone occurred once. V usage is TRBV5-3 and J usage is TRBJ2-7, with a possible D match to TRBD2 (6 bases). TRBV5-3 is marked as an open reading frame, function uncertain. This CDR3 has 17 amino acids. V was shortened by 1 base and J by 3 bases, with 20 bases between the two germline ends. CDR3 loop: CARSLFPGGTYHYEQYF. DNA for the CDR3: TGTGCCAGAAGCTTGTTCCCGGGCGGGACCTATCACTACGAGCAGTACTTC.

The J gene is TRBJ2-7, the V gene TRBV23-1; 11 positions match TRBD2. TRBV23-1 falls under the ORF class, with uncertain function. After removal of 7 bases from V and 5 bases from J, the junction contained 13 bases not matched to a gene. This CDR3 is 16 amino acids long. The CDR3 DNA reads as TGCGCCAGCATCCCACTCGAAACTAGCGGGAGCCACGAGCAGTACTTC. Protein: CASIPLETSGSHEQYF.

Notes on this clone: This CDR3 is also generated by other DNA sequences in the sample. The chain has TRBV7-2 and TRBJ1-1; no reliable D call. V was pared by 3 bases and J by 1 base, with 6 bases between. This CDR3 comprises 13 residues. CDR1 is SGHTA and CDR2 is FQGNSA in the germline V gene. This chain's CDR3 is CASSLTGNTEAFF. The CDR3 nucleotides are TGTGCCAGCAGCTTGACGGGGAACACTGAAGCTTTCTTT.

The sample holds one count of this clone. A clone one base away is much larger, so this may be a read error. This sequence joins TRBV6-5 and TRBJ2-7; 9 bases are shared with TRBD1. Trimming at V came to 6 bases and at J to 4 bases, leaving 4 bases not matched to a gene. This CDR3 contains 13 residues. In germline, CDR1 is MNHEY, CDR2 SVGAGI. The CDR3 sequence: CASRRTGVYEQYF. In nucleotides, the CDR3 is TGTGCCAGCAGACGGACAGGGGTGTACGAGCAGTACTTC.

The chain couples TRBV19 to TRBJ1-6, with D tentatively TRBD1 (6 bases). V was cut by 7 bases and J by 7 bases, with 14 bases left in between. Looked up from germline, CDR1 is LNHDA and CDR2 is SQIVND (reference sequence). The CDR3 consists of 14 residues. The chain's CDR3 is CASTPGVWNSPLHF. The CDR3 bases are TGTGCCAGTACCCCAGGGGTGTGGAATTCACCCCTCCACTTT. Full variable domain (rest looked up from reference TRBV19 and TRBJ1-6): DGGITQSPKYLFRKEGQNVTLSCEQNLNHDAMYWYRQDPGQGLRLIYYSQIVNDFQKGDIAEGYSVSREKKESFPLTVTSAQKNPTAFYLCASTPGVWNSPLHFGNGTRLTVT.

This chain connects TRBV28 to TRBJ2-5, with 9 bases that match TRBD1. Looked up from germline, CDR1 is MDHEN and CDR2 is SYDVKM. The length of the CDR3 is 15 residues. The V gene end was trimmed by 4 bases and the J gene end by 5 bases; junction bases not matched to a gene: 8. The CDR3, as DNA: TGTGCCAGCAGTTCTCACAGGGGGCAGGGGGAGACCCAGTACTTC. It yields the protein CASSSHRGQGETQYF. The full variable domain, rest sourced from reference TRBV28 and TRBJ2-5, is DVKVTQSSRYLVKRTGEKVFLECVQDMDHENMFWYRQDPGLGLRLIYFSYDVKMKEKGDIPEGYSVSREKKERFSLILESASTNQTSMYLCASSSHRGQGETQYFGPGTRLLVL.

CDR3 residues: CASSYLGTSGNEQYF. The CDR3 DNA reads as TGTGCCAGCAGTTACCTCGGGACTAGCGGAAACGAGCAGTACTTC. J is TRBJ2-7 and V is TRBV6-5; 11 bases are shared with TRBD2. This CDR3 contains 15 residues. With 2 bases clipped from V and 5 bases from J, the junction kept 5 bases outside the gene matches. Per germline, CDR1 MNHEY and CDR2 SVGAGI.